These 20 T cell receptor beta chains were sequenced from one sample in a study of cytomegalovirus exposure and HLA in healthy donors. Primers included in the PCR were 60 Vbeta and 13 Jbeta primers. Repertoires were generated with immunoSEQ multiplex PCR, while TCRdb's copy carries only in-frame clones and drops some. This sample has approximately 200,000 clones, with 80% to 85% found just once. Material for sequencing was PBMCs. The receptors shown here come from a boy aged 5-17 years in good health and CMV-seronegative.

The rearrangement uses TRBV7-3 and TRBJ2-7, with D uncertain. The V end lost 0 bases, the J end lost 4 bases, and 13 bases lay between the germline ends. Germline CDR1 and CDR2: SGHTA and FQGTGA. The CDR3 totals 15 residues. The DNA of the CDR3 is TGTGCCAGCAGCTTAACGGGCCCCCCGTCATACGAGCAGTACTTC. Encoded protein: CASSLTGPPSYEQYF. Filled out from reference TRBV7-3 and TRBJ2-7, the complete variable domain reads GAGVSQTPSNKVTEKGKYVELRCDPISGHTALYWYRQSLGQGPEFLIYFQGTGAADDSGLPNDRFFAVRPEGSVSTLKIQRTERGDSAVYLCASSLTGPPSYEQYFGPGTRLTVT.

This chain links TRBV28 with TRBJ1-3; TRBD1 aligns across 10 bases. The junction had 9 bases not matched to a gene; V was cut back by 4 bases and J by 0 bases. Germline values: CDR1 MDHEN, CDR2 SYDVKM. The CDR3 runs 18 residues. CDR3 DNA sequence: TGTGCCAGCAGTTCCCGCGGGGGACAGGGGAGCTCTGGAAACACCATATATTTT. This sequence encodes CASSSRGGQGSSGNTIYF.

The V and J genes are TRBV5-4 and TRBJ2-3; D gene unclear. V was cut by 1 base and J by 0 bases, with 9 bases left in between. This CDR3 has 15 residues. Germline V gene lookup returns CDR1 SGHNT and CDR2 YYREEE (reference sequence). The CDR3 loop reads CASSLTVSSTDTQYF. The CDR3, as DNA: TGTGCCAGCAGCTTGACAGTCTCTAGCACAGATACGCAGTATTTT.

CDR3 in amino acids: CAGSPAGYNEQFF. The CDR3, as DNA: TGTGCCGGTTCCCCCGCGGGCTACAATGAGCAGTTCTTC. The chain recombines TRBV5-5 with TRBJ2-1; a weak D match, TRBD2 (5 bases). Germline CDR1 reads SGHKS; CDR2 reads YYEKEE (reference sequence). V was cut by 10 bases and J by 3 bases, with 14 bases left in between. The CDR3 runs 13 residues.

As DNA, the CDR3 is TGTGCCAGCATAGTCGGCGGCTCCTACGAGCAGTACTTC. This translates into CASIVGGSYEQYF. V gene TRBV2 combines with J gene TRBJ2-7, with D uncertain. The CDR3 extends over 13 amino acids. In germline, CDR1 is SNHLY, CDR2 FYNNEI. The V gene lost 7 bases and the J gene lost 0 bases, with 10 bases spanning the gap.

In regard to this clone: Sequence at one end of the junction differs from germline and may be a read error. The chain combines TRBV11-2 with TRBJ2-5, with D tentatively TRBD2 (6 bases). The CDR3 has 15 amino acids. Germline V gene lookup returns CDR1 SGHAT and CDR2 FQNNGV. CDR3 residues: CASSLDRGIQEAQYF. The CDR3 nucleotides read TGTGCCAGCAGCTTAGATCGCGGGATACAAGAGGCCCAGTACTTC.

The rearrangement uses TRBV7-6 and TRBJ2-1; possibly TRBD2 for D (5 bases). CDR1 and CDR2 (germline): SGHVS, FNYEAQ. This CDR3 is built from 15 residues. The V end lost 5 bases, the J end lost 0 bases, and 11 bases lay between the germline ends. The CDR3 reads CASSRGVSSYNEQFF. As DNA, the CDR3 is TGTGCCAGCAGCCGGGGAGTTAGCTCCTACAATGAGCAGTTCTTC.

The rearrangement uses TRBV29-1 and TRBJ2-5; 8 bases are a match to TRBD1. Trimming at V came to 4 bases and at J to 5 bases, leaving 12 bases not matched to a gene. CDR3 size: 15 residues. Germline CDR1 reads SQVTM; CDR2 reads ANQGSEA. CDR3 sequence reads: CSVGDRTDPTETQYF. For the CDR3, the DNA is TGCAGCGTTGGGGACAGGACTGACCCGACTGAGACCCAGTACTTC.

The chain employs TRBV13 and TRBJ2-7; 8 bases align to TRBD1. Germline assignment: CDR1 PRHDT and CDR2 FYEKMQ (reference sequence). This CDR3 is 14 amino acids long. J lost 3 bases, V lost 4 bases, and 5 bases had no gene match. CDR3 protein: CASSSTGENYEQYF. DNA for the CDR3: TGTGCCAGCAGCTCGACAGGGGAAAACTACGAGCAGTACTTC.

The chain couples TRBV5-1 to TRBJ1-6; no reliable D call. In germline, CDR1 is SGHRS, CDR2 YFSETQ. Trimming pared 0 bases from V and 6 bases from J, leaving 4 bases between. This CDR3 has 13 amino acids. As DNA, the CDR3 is TGCGCCAGCAGCTTGGCGGGTAATTCACCCCTCCACTTT. The encoded protein is CASSLAGNSPLHF.

The table lists this clone with a count of one. This rearrangement joins TRBV29-1 to TRBJ2-7, with D possibly being TRBD2 (5 bases). Germline loops: CDR1 SQVTM, CDR2 ANQGSEA. This CDR3 is 11 amino acids long. Trimming removed 6 bases at V and 9 bases at J, with 15 bases between. This chain's CDR3 is CSVGEGFGQYF. The CDR3 DNA sequence: TGCAGCGTGGGTGAGGGCTTCGGGCAGTACTTC.

This chain joins TRBV10-3 and TRBJ2-5, with D perhaps matching TRBD1 (6 bases). CDR3 length: 14 residues. Germline CDR1 is ENHRY and CDR2 is SYGVKD. With 5 bases removed from V and 5 bases from J, the gap between germline ends came to 15 bases. CDR3 nucleotide sequence: TGTGCCATCAGTCGGGACACCGAAAGGGAGACCCAGTACTTC. Protein product: CAISRDTERETQYF.

This chain uses TRBV6-1 with TRBJ2-5, with D possibly being TRBD1 (6 bases). The germline V gene encodes CDR1 MNHNS and CDR2 SASEGT. Trimming stripped 6 bases from V and 2 bases from J, with 16 bases between. This CDR3 has 15 amino acids. CDR3 amino acids: CASSPQGTTQETQYF. In DNA, the CDR3 is TGTGCCAGCAGCCCGCAAGGGACAACTCAAGAGACCCAGTACTTC.

The chain combines TRBV10-3 with TRBJ2-7; no clear D. CDR3 length: 12 amino acids. V was shortened by 8 bases and J by 1 base, with 9 bases between the two germline ends. Germline CDR1 is ENHRY and CDR2 is SYGVKD. The CDR3 nucleotides read TGTGCCATCGGGCCAGGATCCTACGAGCAGTACTTC. Its protein is CAIGPGSYEQYF.

The genes are TRBV5-8 and TRBJ1-1, with D perhaps TRBD1 (5 bases). Trimming stripped 6 bases from V and 2 bases from J, with 11 bases between. From germline, CDR1 is SGHTS and CDR2 YDEGEE. The length of the CDR3 is 13 residues. For the CDR3, the DNA is TGTGCCAGCACCGGGGGACTCAACACTGAAGCTTTCTTT. Residues: CASTGGLNTEAFF.

The rearrangement uses TRBV9 and TRBJ1-2; 7 nucleotides match TRBD1. This CDR3 has 14 amino acids. CDR1 and CDR2 (germline): SGDLS, YYNGEE. V trimming: 0 bases; J trimming: 5 bases; junction bases outside the gene matches: 4. The CDR3, as DNA: TGTGCCAGCAGCGTAGCTCAGGGGGAATATGGCTACACCTTC. It translates to CASSVAQGEYGYTF.

V is TRBV5-1 and J is TRBJ2-7; 9 bases fit TRBD1. Germline V CDR1 and CDR2: SGHRS, YFSETQ. CDR3 length: 13 residues. The J segment lost 11 bases and the V segment lost 0 bases, leaving 6 bases of the junction unmatched. The CDR3 here is CASSLDDRGNKYF. The DNA for the CDR3 is TGCGCCAGCAGCTTGGACGACAGGGGGAATAAGTACTTC. The full variable domain, with the rest looked up from reference TRBV5-1 and TRBJ2-7, is KAGVTQTPRYLIKTRGQQVTLSCSPISGHRSVSWYQQTPGQGLQFLFEYFSETQRNKGNFPGRFSGRQFSNSRSEMNVSTLELGDSALYLCASSLDDRGNKYFGPGTRLTVT.

The chain couples TRBV5-1 to TRBJ1-1; D perhaps matches TRBD1 (5 bases). V gave up 4 bases and J gave up 5 bases, with 18 bases separating them. Germline V gene sequence: CDR1 SGHRS, CDR2 YFSETQ. The length of the CDR3 is 15 residues. The DNA of the CDR3 is TGCGCCAGCAGCATATCCGGGGGGGGAGGGACTGAAGCTTTCTTT. Protein product: CASSISGGGGTEAFF.

V and J are TRBV28 and TRBJ1-2; possibly TRBD1 for D (5 bases). Deletions cut 5 bases from V and 5 bases from J, with 6 bases between. This CDR3 has 11 residues. From germline, CDR1 is MDHEN and CDR2 SYDVKM. CDR3 amino acids: CASSRQYGYTF. The CDR3 DNA sequence: TGTGCCAGCAGTAGACAGTATGGCTACACCTTC.

The chain joins TRBV18 to TRBJ2-3, with TRBD2 matching over 9 bases. This CDR3 has 15 amino acids. V shed 1 base and J 2 bases; nucleotides not matched to a gene: 1. Germline-derived CDR1 and CDR2 are KGHSH and LQKENI. CDR3 protein: CASSPLAGATDTQYF. CDR3 DNA: TGTGCCAGCTCACCACTAGCGGGGGCCACAGATACGCAGTATTTT.